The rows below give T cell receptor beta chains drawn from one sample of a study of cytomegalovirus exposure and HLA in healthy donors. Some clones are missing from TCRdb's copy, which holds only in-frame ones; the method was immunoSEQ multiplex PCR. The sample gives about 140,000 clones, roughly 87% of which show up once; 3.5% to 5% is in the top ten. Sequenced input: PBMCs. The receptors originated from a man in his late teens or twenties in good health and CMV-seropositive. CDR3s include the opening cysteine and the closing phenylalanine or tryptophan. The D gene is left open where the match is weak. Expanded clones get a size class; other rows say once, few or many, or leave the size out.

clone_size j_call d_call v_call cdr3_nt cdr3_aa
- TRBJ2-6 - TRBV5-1 TGCGCCAGCAGCACTTACTCTGGGGCCAACGTCCTGACTTTC CASSTYSGANVLTF
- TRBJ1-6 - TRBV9 TGTGCCAGCAGCGTAGATCCGGGGGGCAGGAATTCACCCCTCCACTTT CASSVDPGGRNSPLHF
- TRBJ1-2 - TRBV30 TGTGCCTGGAGTCCAACAGGGAGACAGCCAAACTATGGCTACACCTTC CAWSPTGRQPNYGYTF
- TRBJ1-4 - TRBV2 TGTGCCAGCATGGTATCCCAGGTTTCAACTAATGAAAAACTGTTTTTT CASMVSQVSTNEKLFF
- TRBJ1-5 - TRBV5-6 TGTGCCAGCAGCTTGAAAAGGACTGCACACCAGCCCCAGCATTTT CASSLKRTAHQPQHF
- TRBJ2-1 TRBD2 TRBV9 TGTGCCAGCAGCGTAGGATCGGGGGGATACAATGAGCAGTTCTTC CASSVGSGGYNEQFF
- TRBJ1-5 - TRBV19 TGTGCCAGTAAGGAACAGATCAATCAGCCCCAGCATTTT CASKEQINQPQHF
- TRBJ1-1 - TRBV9 TGTGCCAGCAGCGCGACCGACAAACACACTGAAGCTTTCTTT CASSATDKHTEAFF
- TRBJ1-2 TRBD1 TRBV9 TGTGCCAGCAGTGGGGACAGTAACTATGGCTACACCTTC CASSGDSNYGYTF
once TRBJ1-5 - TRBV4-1 TGCGCCAGCAGCCAATCACAAGATCAGCCCCAGCATTTT CASSQSQDQPQHF
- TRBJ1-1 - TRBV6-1 TGTGCCAGCAGTGGTGGGGTAAACATGGGGAGGACTGAAGCTTTCTTT CASSGGVNMGRTEAFF
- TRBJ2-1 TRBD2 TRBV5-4 TGTGCCAGCACGGCTCGGGGGACTATTCCCTACAATGAGCAGTTCTTC CASTARGTIPYNEQFF
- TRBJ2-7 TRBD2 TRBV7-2 TGTGCCAGCAGCGGGACTAGCGGGGGTTACGAGCAGTACTTC CASSGTSGGYEQYF
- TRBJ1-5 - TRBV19 TGTGCCACTCGAGCGGGCGGTCAGCCCCAGCATTTT CATRAGGQPQHF
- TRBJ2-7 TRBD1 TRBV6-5 TGTGCCAGCAGCAAGACAGGGGGCATGGGTAGAGAGTACTTC CASSKTGGMGREYF
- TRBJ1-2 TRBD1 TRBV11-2 TGTGCCAGCACCGGGACAGCCGTTAACTATGGCTACACCTTC CASTGTAVNYGYTF
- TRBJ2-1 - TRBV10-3 TGTGCCATCAGTGAGCTCAATGAGCAGTTCTTC CAISELNEQFF
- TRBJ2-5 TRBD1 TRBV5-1 TGCGCCAGCAGCTTAAGGGGGCCCCCAGAGACCCAGTACTTC CASSLRGPPETQYF
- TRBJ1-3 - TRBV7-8 TGTGCCAGCAGCTCCGCCGGCCGGACAGTTGGAAACACCATATATTTT CASSSAGRTVGNTIYF
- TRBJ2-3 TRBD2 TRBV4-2 TGTGCCAGCAGCCAAGGTCTAGCGGGACTCACAGATACGCAGTATTTT CASSQGLAGLTDTQYF
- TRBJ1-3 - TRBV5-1 TGCGCCAGCAGCTTGGGAGGCAGATACTCTGGAAACACCATATATTTT CASSLGGRYSGNTIYF
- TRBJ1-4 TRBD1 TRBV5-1 TGCGCCAGCAGCACAACACAGGGGGCGGCTGAAAAACTGTTTTTT CASSTTQGAAEKLFF
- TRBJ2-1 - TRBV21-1 TGTGCCAGCAGCAAAAAGATGGGGGGGACTAGCGGGAGTGACAATGAGCAGTTCTTC CASSKKMGGTSGSDNEQFF
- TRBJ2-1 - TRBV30 TGTGCCTGGAGTAATAAGCTCCCGGAAGGGGACAATGAGCAGTTCTTC CAWSNKLPEGDNEQFF
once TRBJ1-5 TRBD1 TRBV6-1 TGTGCCAGCAGTGAAAGGTGGGACAGCTATGGCAATCAGCCCCAGCATTTT CASSERWDSYGNQPQHF
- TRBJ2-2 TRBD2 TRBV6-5 TGTGCCAGCAGTTATGCGGGGGGGCGGGCCGGGGAGCTGTTTTTT CASSYAGGRAGELFF
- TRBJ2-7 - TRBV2 TGTGCCAGCAGTGACCGGCTAGCGAGAGGGTCCTACGAGCAGTACTTC CASSDRLARGSYEQYF
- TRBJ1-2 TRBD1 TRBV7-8 TGTGCCAGCAGCTTAGTCGGACAGGCCGCTAACTATGGCTACACCTTC CASSLVGQAANYGYTF
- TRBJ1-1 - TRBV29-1 TGCAGCGTTTTGCCCCGGGGTTACAGGAACACTGAAGCTTTCTTT CSVLPRGYRNTEAFF
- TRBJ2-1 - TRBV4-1 TGCGCCAGCAGAAGGGGGAGCTCCTACAATGAGCAGTTCTTC CASRRGSSYNEQFF
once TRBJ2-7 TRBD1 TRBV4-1 TGCGCCAGCAGCCAAGGGACAGGGGGCGCCGAGCAGTACTTC CASSQGTGGAEQYF
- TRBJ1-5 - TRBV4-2 TGTGCCAGCAGCCAGGGTGGCGGGGAAAGCAATCAGCCCCAGCATTTT CASSQGGGESNQPQHF
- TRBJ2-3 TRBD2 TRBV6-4 TGTGCCAGCAGTCTAGCGGGGGGATGGACAGATACGCAGTATTTT CASSLAGGWTDTQYF
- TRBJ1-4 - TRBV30 TGTGCCTGGAGTGTAACGGTTTATCCTAATGAAAAACTGTTTTTT CAWSVTVYPNEKLFF
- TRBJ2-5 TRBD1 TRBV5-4 TGTGCCAGCAGCTTGAAGGCAGGGGGCATCGAGACCCAGTACTTC CASSLKAGGIETQYF
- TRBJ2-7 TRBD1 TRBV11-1 TGTGCCAGCAGCCACGGGACAGGGGACCCCTACGAGCAGTACTTC CASSHGTGDPYEQYF
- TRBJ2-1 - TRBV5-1 TGCGCCAGCAGCCAAACCTCCCGCCTGACGTCGGGCAATGAGCAGTTCTTC CASSQTSRLTSGNEQFF
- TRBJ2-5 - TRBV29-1 TGCAGCGTTGAAGGGGCAGGAAAAGAATTGGAGACCCAGTACTTC CSVEGAGKELETQYF
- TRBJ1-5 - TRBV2 TGTGCCAGCAGTGAAGCGCAGACAGGTACATTCCAGCATTTT CASSEAQTGTFQHF
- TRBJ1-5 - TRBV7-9 TGTGCCAGCAGCTTAGCCAGGGGAGATAATCAGCCCCAGCATTTT CASSLARGDNQPQHF
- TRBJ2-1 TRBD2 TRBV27 TGTGCCAGCAGTTTATCGCGGGGGTTGGAACAGTTCTTC CASSLSRGLEQFF
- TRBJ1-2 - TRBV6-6 TGTGCCAGCAGTTACCCGGGTCTGGGGCAAAGGAATGGCTACACCTTC CASSYPGLGQRNGYTF
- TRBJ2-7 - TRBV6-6 TGTGCCAGCAGCCCCAAGGGGTCTCTGGGCGAGCAGTACTTC CASSPKGSLGEQYF
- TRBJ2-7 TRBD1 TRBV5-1 TGCGCCAGCAGCTCAGGGGGGACAGGGGACTACGAGCAGTACTTC CASSSGGTGDYEQYF
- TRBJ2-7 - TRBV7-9 TGTGCCAGCAGCTTAGTTCAGACTCACTACGAGCAGTACTTC CASSLVQTHYEQYF
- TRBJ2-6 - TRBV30 TGTGCCTGGACTCGAGTTAGGACTACCTTCTCCTCTGGGGCCAACGTCCTGACTTTC CAWTRVRTTFSSGANVLTF
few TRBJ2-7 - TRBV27 TGTGCCAGCAGTTTCGCGGGATCGGGTTTCTACGAGCAGTACTTC CASSFAGSGFYEQYF
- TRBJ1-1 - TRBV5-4 TGTGCCATACAGGCCTGGAACACTGAAGCTTTCTTT CAIQAWNTEAFF
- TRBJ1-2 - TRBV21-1 TGTGCCAGCACCAGGGTGGGGCATGGCTACACCTTC CASTRVGHGYTF
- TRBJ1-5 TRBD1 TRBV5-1 TGCGCCAGCAGCCCCGGGACAGACAATCAGCCCCAGCATTTT CASSPGTDNQPQHF
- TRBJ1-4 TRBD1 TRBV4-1 TGCGCCAGCAGCCTACCTGGACAGGGAAAAAAACTGTTTTTT CASSLPGQGKKLFF
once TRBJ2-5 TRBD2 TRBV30 TGTGCCTGGAGTCGACTAGCGGGAGAGACCCAGTACTTC CAWSRLAGETQYF
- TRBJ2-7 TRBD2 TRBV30 TGTGCCTGGAGTGGGGGACTAGCTGGCGAGCAGTACTTC CAWSGGLAGEQYF
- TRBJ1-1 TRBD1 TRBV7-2 TGTGCCAGCAGCTTGGGCCTGACAGGGACTGAAGCTTTCTTT CASSLGLTGTEAFF